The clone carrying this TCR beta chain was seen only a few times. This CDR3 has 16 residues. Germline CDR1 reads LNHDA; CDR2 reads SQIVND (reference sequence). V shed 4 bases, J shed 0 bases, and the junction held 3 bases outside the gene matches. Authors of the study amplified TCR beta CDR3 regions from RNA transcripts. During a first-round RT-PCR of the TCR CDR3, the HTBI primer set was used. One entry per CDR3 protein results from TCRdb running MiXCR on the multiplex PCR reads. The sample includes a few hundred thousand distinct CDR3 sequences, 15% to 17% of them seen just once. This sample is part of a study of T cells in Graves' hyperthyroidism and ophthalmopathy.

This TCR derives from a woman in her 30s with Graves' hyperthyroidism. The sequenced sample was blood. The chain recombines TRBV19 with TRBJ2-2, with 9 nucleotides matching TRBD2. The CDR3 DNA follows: TGTGCCAGTAGTAACCGACTAGCGGCGAACACCGGGGAGCTGTTTTTT. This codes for CASSNRLAANTGELFF. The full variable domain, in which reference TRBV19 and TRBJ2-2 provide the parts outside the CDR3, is DGGITQSPKYLFRKEGQNVTLSCEQNLNHDAMYWYRQDPGQGLRLIYYSQIVNDFQKGDIAEGYSVSREKKESFPLTVTSAQKNPTAFYLCASSNRLAANTGELFFGEGSRLTVL.